This note documents a single T cell receptor beta chain sequence. Its antigen is undetermined. Germline is not matched at one junction end, which may reflect a read error. The sample holds other DNA sequences that translate to the same CDR3. Primers: 60 Vbeta forward and 13 Jbeta reverse. This table comes from immunoSEQ multiplex PCR, and its TCRdb copy is limited to in-frame clones, with some not included. The sample consists of about 120,000 clones, more than 55% of them appearing once. These data originate in a study of cytomegalovirus exposure and HLA in healthy donors. Study findings and constraints: With later analysis, a missense DCLRE1C variant became linked to TCR beta V- and J-gene trimming. Reported performance of the classifier showed diagnosis of cytomegalovirus status with high specificity and sensitivity. The authors reported that TCR beta sequences could predict HLA-A and HLA-B alleles. These predictions were accurate for most subjects in the first cohort.

The CDR3 has 14 residues. The germline gives CDR1 SGHAT, CDR2 FQNNGV. The sample taken for sequencing was PBMCs. The TCR sequence derives from a man younger than 35 in good health and CMV-seronegative. The chain links TRBV11-2 to TRBJ2-7, with 8 bases matching TRBD1. CDR3 DNA: TGTGCCAGCAGCCTAGACAGGGGACCCTACGAGCAGTACTTC. This sequence encodes CASSLDRGPYEQYF.